These 25 T cell receptor beta chains came from one sample sequenced in a study of control samples from healthy donors and cancer patients. Libraries were prepared by immunoSEQ multiplex PCR; TCRdb keeps only in-frame clonotypes and omits some of them. The sample lists tens of thousands of clones, 80% to 95% occurring once. Sequencing was performed on PBMCs. The receptors come from a woman aged 40 to 55 with lung cancer.

The V and J genes are TRBV5-8 and TRBJ2-2, with D tentatively TRBD1 (5 bases). Trimming pared 2 bases from V and 1 base from J, leaving 12 bases between. Germline-derived CDR1 and CDR2 are SGHTS and YDEGEE. The CDR3 is 16 amino acids. In DNA form, the CDR3 reads TGTGCCAGCAGCTTTGGCAGGGTAAAGAACACCGGGGAGCTGTTTTTT. The encoded protein is CASSFGRVKNTGELFF.

The chain employs TRBV7-9 and TRBJ1-1; D call uncertain. V was pared by 2 bases and J by 4 bases, with 5 bases between. CDR1 SEHNR and CDR2 FQNEAQ come from the germline V gene (reference sequence). The length of the CDR3 is 12 residues. As DNA, the CDR3 is TGTGCCAGCAGCTTACTAGTCACTGAAGCTTTCTTT. Its translation is CASSLLVTEAFF. Combining the CDR3 with reference TRBV7-9 and TRBJ1-1 gives the whole variable domain DTGVSQNPRHKITKRGQNVTFRCDPISEHNRLYWYRQTLGQGPEFLTYFQNEAQLEKSRLLSDRFSAERPKGSFSTLEIQRTEQGDSAMYLCASSLLVTEAFFGQGTRLTVV.

CDR3 loop: CASSEHGETQYF. DNA for the CDR3: TGTGCCAGCAGCGAGCATGGGGAGACCCAGTACTTC. This chain connects TRBV9 to TRBJ2-5; no clear D gene. Trimming shortened V by 3 bases and J by 5 bases, and 8 bases separated the two germline ends. The CDR3 covers 12 residues. Germline V gene lookup returns CDR1 SGDLS and CDR2 YYNGEE.

This chain joins TRBV25-1 and TRBJ1-1; D may be TRBD1 (5 bases). The length of the CDR3 is 14 residues. CDR1 is MGHDK, CDR2 SYGVNS, per germline. The V end lost 6 bases, the J end lost 1 base, and 12 bases lay between the germline ends. As DNA, the CDR3 is TGTGCCAGCAGGGGGGGACTCCAGAACACTGAAGCTTTCTTT. Translating it yields CASRGGLQNTEAFF.

As DNA, the CDR3 is TGTGCCAGCAGTTCACTTAATAGCGGGGGGGCAAGAAATGAGCAGTTCTTC. Its translation is CASSSLNSGGARNEQFF. The gene calls are TRBV27 and TRBJ2-1; 11 positions agree with TRBD2. V lost 4 bases, J lost 7 bases, and 12 bases stayed unmatched. Germline V CDR1 and CDR2: MNHEY, SMNVEV (reference sequence). The length of the CDR3 is 17 residues.

The rearrangement uses TRBV18 and TRBJ1-6; D perhaps matches TRBD1 (5 bases). The CDR3 is 14 amino acids. V lost 5 bases, J lost 10 bases, and 15 bases lay in between. Germline V gene lookup returns CDR1 KGHSH and CDR2 LQKENI. The CDR3 DNA follows: TGTGCCAGCTCATTCTCCGGGGGGAACTCACCCCTCCACTTT. This codes for CASSFSGGNSPLHF. Looking up the rest from reference TRBV18 and TRBJ1-6 gives the full variable domain: NAGVMQNPRHLVRRRGQEARLRCSPMKGHSHVYWYRQLPEEGLKFMVYLQKENIIDESGMPKERFSAEFPKEGPSILRIQQVVRGDSAAYFCASSFSGGNSPLHFGNGTRLTVT.

The V gene is TRBV27, the J gene TRBJ2-5, with TRBD2 identical over 15 bases. V shed 6 bases and J 5 bases; nucleotides not matched to a gene: 4. The CDR3 consists of 15 residues. The germline CDR1 and CDR2 sequences are MNHEY and SMNVEV (reference sequence). This CDR3 is CASSLGTSGGETQYF. CDR3 nucleotide sequence: TGTGCCAGCAGCTTGGGGACTAGCGGGGGGGAGACCCAGTACTTC.

The V call is TRBV27, the J call TRBJ1-1; D is uncertain. Germline CDR1 reads MNHEY; CDR2 reads SMNVEV (reference sequence). The CDR3 sequence is 14 residues long. Trimming stripped 2 bases from V and 0 bases from J, with 7 bases between. CDR3 nucleotide sequence: TGTGCCAGCAGTTTAAAGTACATGAACACTGAAGCTTTCTTT. Encoded protein: CASSLKYMNTEAFF.

The chain has TRBV23-1 and TRBJ1-1; D is undetermined. TRBV23-1 is identified as an open reading frame with a role that is uncertain. The CDR3 contains 16 residues. The V gene lost 6 bases and the J gene lost 1 base, with 18 bases spanning the gap. CDR3 sequence: CASRKNSKEGNTEAFF. The CDR3 coding sequence is TGCGCCAGCAGGAAAAACAGCAAAGAGGGGAACACTGAAGCTTTCTTT.

The chain uses TRBV30 and TRBJ2-3; 10 nucleotides agree with TRBD2. The CDR3 is 15 amino acids. The germline gives CDR1 GTSNPN, CDR2 SVGIG (reference sequence). With V trimmed by 4 bases and J by 2 bases, 6 bases remained unmatched. CDR3 nucleotide sequence: TGTGCCTGGAATACAGCGGGGGGGCTCACAGATACGCAGTATTTT. Amino acid sequence: CAWNTAGGLTDTQYF.

Here the CDR3 reads CASSSGVLVSPLHF. The CDR3 DNA reads as TGTGCCAGCAGTTCCGGGGTCTTAGTTTCACCCCTCCACTTT. The chain couples TRBV6-5 to TRBJ1-6, with unresolved D. The V and J ends lost 4 bases and 9 bases respectively, with 13 bases between them. Germline lookup yields CDR1 MNHEY and CDR2 SVGAGI. This CDR3 has 14 residues.

The chain uses TRBV12-1 and TRBJ1-2; TRBD1, as called in the table, went unchecked against the DNA. TRBV12-1 is termed a pseudogene. This CDR3 contains 15 residues. The CDR3 region has the DNA TGTGCCAGCCGGGGCCGGGACAGGGGGGGGAGTGGCTACACCTTC. Its protein product is CASRGRDRGGSGYTF.

The genes are TRBV27 and TRBJ1-5; 10 positions match TRBD1. The CDR3 loop spans 13 amino acids. Looked up from germline, CDR1 is MNHEY and CDR2 is SMNVEV (reference sequence). V lost 8 bases and J lost 6; bases outside the gene matches: 4. CDR3 protein: CASGQGVGQPQHF. The CDR3 DNA reads as TGTGCCAGCGGACAGGGGGTTGGTCAGCCCCAGCATTTT.

The chain uses TRBV5-6 and TRBJ2-7; a weak D match, TRBD1 (6 bases). The CDR3 extends over 15 amino acids. CDR1 is SGHDT, CDR2 YYEEEE, per germline. Trimming pared 6 bases from V and 2 bases from J, leaving 18 bases between. CDR3 protein: CASIKRGSFTYEQYF. The CDR3 DNA is TGTGCCAGCATCAAAAGGGGGAGCTTTACCTACGAGCAGTACTTC.

This chain uses TRBV14 with TRBJ2-6; the D is unclear. CDR1 is SGHDN and CDR2 is FVKESK in the germline V gene. CDR3 length: 16 residues. V lost 4 bases and J lost 1, with 11 bases in between. In DNA form, the CDR3 reads TGTGCCAGCAGCCCCCCCGGGTGGTCTGGGGCCAACGTCCTGACTTTC. Encoded protein: CASSPPGWSGANVLTF.

The chain uses TRBV5-1 and TRBJ2-2; 9 bases are shared with TRBD2. Losses at the gene ends were 1 base for V and 6 bases for J; bases not matched to a gene: 7. Germline V gene sequence: CDR1 SGHRS, CDR2 YFSETQ. CDR3 length: 16 residues. The CDR3 DNA follows: TGCGCCAGCAGCTTGTTCTCTAGCGGGGTCCCCGGGGAGCTGTTTTTT. Its translation: CASSLFSSGVPGELFF.

This rearrangement joins TRBV3-1 (or the pseudogene TRBV3-2) to TRBJ1-1; possible D gene TRBD1, 5 bases. There are 14 residues in the CDR3. Germline assignment: CDR1 LGHDT and CDR2 YNNKEL (reference sequence). Between the trimmed V and J ends, which lost 1 base and 5 bases, there was a span of 11 bases. The CDR3 region has the DNA TGTGCCAGCAGCCAAGCCGGGCAGGGAACTGAAGCTTTCTTT. It is translated as CASSQAGQGTEAFF.

The chain recombines TRBV7-9 with TRBJ2-1; 7 bases are a match to TRBD1. Germline CDR1 and CDR2: SEHNR and FQNEAQ (reference sequence). V shed 5 bases, J shed 3 bases, and the junction held 7 bases outside the gene matches. CDR3 length: 15 residues. CDR3 bases: TGTGCCAGCAGCCTTACCGGGACAGACTACAATGAGCAGTTCTTC. Translated, it gives CASSLTGTDYNEQFF. The variable domain in full, completed from reference TRBV7-9 and TRBJ2-1, reads DTGVSQNPRHKITKRGQNVTFRCDPISEHNRLYWYRQTLGQGPEFLTYFQNEAQLEKSRLLSDRFSAERPKGSFSTLEIQRTEQGDSAMYLCASSLTGTDYNEQFFGPGTRLTVL.

The V gene is TRBV4-1, the J gene TRBJ2-3; D may be TRBD2 (6 bases). CDR1 and CDR2 (germline): MGHRA, YSYEKL. The V end was cut by 4 bases, the J end by 4 bases, with 18 bases between. The CDR3 has 16 residues. The chain's CDR3 is CASSPGLGRDSDTQYF. CDR3 nucleotide sequence: TGCGCCAGCAGCCCTGGCCTCGGGCGGGACTCAGATACGCAGTATTTT.

The chain uses TRBV11-3 and TRBJ2-1, with a tentative D call TRBD2 (6 bases). Germline V gives CDR1 SGHNT, CDR2 YENEEA. The CDR3 runs to 14 residues. The V end was cut by 5 bases, the J end by 3 bases, with 11 bases between. The CDR3 sequence: CASSPQGGYNEQFF. The DNA of the CDR3 is TGTGCCAGCAGCCCTCAGGGAGGCTACAATGAGCAGTTCTTC.

The chain has TRBV27 and TRBJ2-7; 7 bases line up with TRBD1. The germline gives CDR1 MNHEY, CDR2 SMNVEV (reference sequence). With V trimmed by 3 bases and J by 2 bases, 7 bases remained unmatched. The CDR3 sequence is 15 residues long. The CDR3 nucleotides read TGTGCCAGCAGTTTGACAGGGTACCCTACCTACGAGCAGTACTTC. Its translation is CASSLTGYPTYEQYF.

The V and J genes are TRBV7-6 and TRBJ2-5; D perhaps matches TRBD2 (7 bases). CDR3 size: 17 residues. Trimming left V 3 bases short and J 1 base short, with 18 bases between. CDR1 and CDR2 from the germline V gene are SGHVS and FNYEAQ. Here the CDR3 reads CASSLVGGAGAQETQYF. In nucleotides, the CDR3 is TGTGCCAGCAGCTTGGTTGGGGGGGCAGGGGCCCAAGAGACCCAGTACTTC.

J is TRBJ2-5 and V is TRBV19, with no clear D. V shed 5 bases and J shed 4 bases, with 8 bases lying between them. This CDR3 contains 12 residues. Per the germline V gene, CDR1 is LNHDA and CDR2 is SQIVND (reference sequence). Here the CDR3 DNA reads TGTGCCAGTAGTGTCGGTACAGAGACCCAGTACTTC. Protein product: CASSVGTETQYF.

This chain joins TRBV5-6 and TRBJ1-1; D might be TRBD1 (5 bases). Germline V CDR1 and CDR2: SGHDT, YYEEEE. This CDR3 has 17 amino acids. V lost 0 bases and J 1 base, leaving 16 bases between the germline ends. CDR3: CASSLGGTPRGNTEAFF. Here the CDR3 DNA reads TGTGCCAGCAGCTTGGGGGGCACGCCGCGGGGGAACACTGAAGCTTTCTTT. Variable domain in full (rest from reference TRBV5-6 and TRBJ1-1): DAGVTQSPTHLIKTRGQQVTLRCSPKSGHDTVSWYQQALGQGPQFIFQYYEEEERQRGNFPDRFSGHQFPNYSSELNVNALLLGDSALYLCASSLGGTPRGNTEAFFGQGTRLTVV.

The chain joins TRBV25-1 to TRBJ2-5; the D is unclear. The V end was cut by 6 bases, the J end by 4 bases, with 12 bases between. The CDR3 is 13 amino acids. CDR1 is MGHDK and CDR2 is SYGVNS in the germline V gene. In nucleotides, the CDR3 is TGTGCCAGCAGCCGTAGGACGGGAGAGACCCAGTACTTC. This encodes CASSRRTGETQYF.